This T cell receptor (beta chain) stems from a study of cytomegalovirus exposure and HLA in healthy donors. Use of 60 Vbeta and 13 Jbeta primers characterized the PCR. Assay used: immunoSEQ multiplex PCR; TCRdb lists only in-frame clones, some missing. Here the sample table reports 30,000 to 35,000 clones. The germline V gene has CDR1 SGHTA and CDR2 FQGNSA. This CDR3 comprises 15 residues. Germline trimming cut 6 bases from V and 6 bases from J; bases unmatched to any gene: 11. The V call is TRBV7-2, the J call TRBJ2-3; 8 nucleotides line up with TRBD2. The source is a woman in her forties in good health and CMV-seropositive. The sequenced sample was PBMCs. CDR3 nucleotide sequence: TGTGCCAGCAGGGCTAGCGGGTCCACTGGGGATACGCAGTATTTT. Its translation: CASRASGSTGDTQYF.